The rows below give T cell receptor beta chains drawn from one sample of a study of control samples from healthy donors and cancer patients. Profiling relied on immunoSEQ multiplex PCR, and the TCRdb table lists in-frame clones only, not all of them. The table includes approximately 110,000 clones, roughly nine tenths detected once. Sequencing was carried out using blood. The source of these receptors is a woman aged 18-29 years in good health. Both conserved end residues are part of each CDR3. D genes are given only for firm matches. For some rows the clone size is stated as once, few or many, or as a class when expanded; others skip it.

cdr3_nt cdr3_aa d_call v_call clone_size j_call
TGTGCCAGCAGCTTCAGGGCTAGCGGGGGGGCAGTGGATACGCAGTATTTT CASSFRASGGAVDTQYF TRBD2 TRBV7-9 NA TRBJ2-3
TGTGCCAGCAGTCTTCAAGGGCCCAATTCGAACTATGGCTACACCTTC CASSLQGPNSNYGYTF NA TRBV2 NA TRBJ1-2
TGTGCCAGCAGTTTAATCGGGTCGTACGATCGAAGCGTATTT CASSLIGSYDRSVF NA TRBV28 NA TRBJ1-4
TGTGCCAGCAGCTCTCGGGCGCGGACCGGGGAGCTGTTTTTT CASSSRARTGELFF NA TRBV11-2 few TRBJ2-2
TGCGCCAGCAGCCAAGCGTTCAGCTACGAGCAGTACTTC CASSQAFSYEQYF NA TRBV4-3 NA TRBJ2-7
TGTGCTAGTGGTTCTCTGCGGCAAAATTCACCCCTCCACTTT CASGSLRQNSPLHF NA TRBV12-5 NA TRBJ1-6
TGTGCCAGCACCCCTGCGGATCAGTACGAGCAGTACTTC CASTPADQYEQYF NA TRBV28 NA TRBJ2-7
TGTGCCAGCAGCCCCGCTATGGGGGCCCCCCAAGAGACCCAGTACTTC CASSPAMGAPQETQYF NA TRBV11-1 once TRBJ2-5
TGTGCCAGCAGCTTAAATAGGCAGGGGACCAATGAGCAGTTCTTC CASSLNRQGTNEQFF NA TRBV7-3 NA TRBJ2-1
TGTGCCAGCAGTTTTTCGGCTATAGCAGGGACGATGGCCGGGGAGCTGTTTTTT CASSFSAIAGTMAGELFF NA TRBV28 NA TRBJ2-2
TGTGCTTTGCGGGCTAGCGGAGGGGGGGAGCAGTACTTC CALRASGGGEQYF NA TRBV30 NA TRBJ2-7
TGTGCCAGCAGCTTTGGGGGCAGGGGAGGTTCCTACGAGCAGTACTTC CASSFGGRGGSYEQYF NA TRBV7-2 NA TRBJ2-7
TGCGCCAGCAGTGAGTGGGGGTCGGATTACTCCTACGAGCAGTACTTC CASSEWGSDYSYEQYF NA TRBV10-2 NA TRBJ2-7
TGTGCCAGCAGTCGACAAGTAACAGGGGAAGAGCAGTACTTC CASSRQVTGEEQYF TRBD1 TRBV27 NA TRBJ2-7
TGTGCCAGCAGCGTAGGAATGAGTAATGAGCAGTTCTTC CASSVGMSNEQFF NA TRBV9 many TRBJ2-1
TGTGCCAGTAGCCTCGGGACAGGGATGAACACTGAAGCTTTCTTT CASSLGTGMNTEAFF TRBD1 TRBV19 NA TRBJ1-1
TGTGCCAGCAGCCAAGATTTAGCGGGAGGGCCGGTCATATACAATGAGCAGTTCTTC CASSQDLAGGPVIYNEQFF TRBD2 TRBV3-1/TRBV3-2 NA TRBJ2-1
TGTGCCACCTCTTCCGGGGGGGTGTCCTATGGCTACACCTTC CATSSGGVSYGYTF NA TRBV24-1 NA TRBJ1-2
TGCAGTGTTCGATACGGGGAGACCCAGTACTTC CSVRYGETQYF NA TRBV20-1 NA TRBJ2-5
TGTGCCAGCAGCCTTGGACTAGCTTATTACGAGCAGTACTTC CASSLGLAYYEQYF TRBD2 TRBV7-8 NA TRBJ2-7